This is a list of T cell receptor beta chains from one sample in a study of cytomegalovirus exposure and HLA in healthy donors. This table comes from immunoSEQ multiplex PCR, and its TCRdb copy is limited to in-frame clones, with some not included. The sample holds 150,000 to 200,000 clones, 78% seen once. Sequenced input: PBMCs. The receptor set was obtained from a woman in her 30s in good health and CMV-seropositive. The CDR3 runs from the conserved cysteine through the conserved F or W. The order of the fields is clone size, V gene, J gene, D gene, CDR3 protein, CDR3 DNA. The D gene is left open where the match is weak. Clone size is not always given. Where it is, it says once, few, many or a class for expanded clones.

>few|TRBV19|TRBJ1-2|NA
CASSIDRYYGYTF
TGTGCCAGTAGTATAGATCGGTACTATGGCTACACCTTC
>few|TRBV2|TRBJ2-1|NA
CASSELFGGASGYEQFF
TGTGCCAGCAGTGAATTATTTGGGGGGGCATCGGGTTATGAGCAGTTCTTC
>NA|TRBV19|TRBJ1-5|NA
CASSTLLRRGSNQPQHF
TGTGCCAGTAGTACCTTATTAAGGCGGGGTAGCAATCAGCCCCAGCATTTT
>NA|TRBV4-2|TRBJ1-1|NA
CASSQGYSPGTEAFF
TGTGCCAGCAGCCAAGGGTACTCCCCCGGCACTGAAGCTTTCTTT
>few|TRBV5-3|TRBJ2-3|TRBD2
CARSLASGRRRDTQYF
TGTGCCAGAAGCTTGGCTAGCGGGAGGCGGCGGGATACGCAGTATTTT
>NA|TRBV19|TRBJ1-4|NA
CASSLSTNEKLFF
TGTGCCAGTTCGTTGTCAACTAATGAAAAACTGTTTTTT
>NA|TRBV10-2|TRBJ1-4|TRBD1
CASTKTGPNEKLFF
TGCGCCAGCACGAAGACAGGGCCTAATGAAAAACTGTTTTTT
>NA|TRBV7-2|TRBJ2-2|TRBD2
CASRTSGGDYGELFF
TGTGCCAGCAGGACAAGCGGGGGGGATTACGGGGAGCTGTTTTTT
>NA|TRBV19|TRBJ2-7|TRBD1
CASSALQGAGEQYF
TGTGCCAGTAGTGCCTTACAGGGGGCGGGCGAGCAGTACTTC
>NA|TRBV11-2|TRBJ1-1|NA
CASSAPDRNTEAFF
TGTGCCAGCAGCGCGCCAGACAGGAACACTGAAGCTTTCTTT
>once|TRBV18|TRBJ1-1|NA
CASSLQSNTEAFF
TGTGCCAGCTCACTTCAGTCGAACACTGAAGCTTTCTTT
>few|TRBV4-1|TRBJ2-1|NA
CASKGNGFSKGSNEQFF
TGCGCCAGCAAGGGGAATGGGTTTAGTAAAGGATCGAATGAGCAGTTCTTC
>NA|TRBV7-6|TRBJ2-3|NA
CASSLADGGTQYF
TGTGCCAGCAGCTTAGCGGACGGGGGTACGCAGTATTTT